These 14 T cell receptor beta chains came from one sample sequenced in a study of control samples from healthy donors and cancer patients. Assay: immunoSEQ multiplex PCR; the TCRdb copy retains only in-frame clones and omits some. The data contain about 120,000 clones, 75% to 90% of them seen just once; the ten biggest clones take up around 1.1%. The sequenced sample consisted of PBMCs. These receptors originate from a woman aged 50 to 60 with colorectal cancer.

CDR3 region: CASSSGPGRTGELFF. CDR3 nucleotide sequence: TGTGCCAGCAGCTCCGGCCCCGGAAGGACCGGGGAGCTGTTTTTT. V and J are TRBV5-5 and TRBJ2-2, with unresolved D. This CDR3 is built from 15 residues. Germline CDR1 and CDR2: SGHKS and YYEKEE (reference sequence). V gave up 3 bases and J gave up 5 bases, with 14 bases separating them.

The CDR3 is CASSSIPLAGGPGDTQYF. CDR3 nucleotides: TGTGCCAGCAGCTCCATACCACTAGCGGGGGGGCCAGGAGATACGCAGTATTTT. The chain couples TRBV13 to TRBJ2-3, with 13 bases identical to TRBD2. CDR1 and CDR2 from the germline V gene are PRHDT and FYEKMQ (reference sequence). The CDR3 runs 18 residues. The trim removed 4 bases at V and 5 bases at J, leaving 12 bases unmatched.

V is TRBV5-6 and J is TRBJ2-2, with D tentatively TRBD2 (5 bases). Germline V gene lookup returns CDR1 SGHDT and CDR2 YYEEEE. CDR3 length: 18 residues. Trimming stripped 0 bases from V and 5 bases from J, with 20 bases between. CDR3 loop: CASSLAWASSGGTGELFF. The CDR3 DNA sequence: TGTGCCAGCAGCTTGGCATGGGCGAGCTCCGGAGGTACCGGGGAGCTGTTTTTT.

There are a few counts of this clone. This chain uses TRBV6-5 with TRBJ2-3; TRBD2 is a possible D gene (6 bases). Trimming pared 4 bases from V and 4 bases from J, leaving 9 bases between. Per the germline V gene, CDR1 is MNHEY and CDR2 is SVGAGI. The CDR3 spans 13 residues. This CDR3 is CASSWPGADTQYF. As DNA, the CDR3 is TGTGCCAGCAGTTGGCCGGGGGCAGATACGCAGTATTTT.

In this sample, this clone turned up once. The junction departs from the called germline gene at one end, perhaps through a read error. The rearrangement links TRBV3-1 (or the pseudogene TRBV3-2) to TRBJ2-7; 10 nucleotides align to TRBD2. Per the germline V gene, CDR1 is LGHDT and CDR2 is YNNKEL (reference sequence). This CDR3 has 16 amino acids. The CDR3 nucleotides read TGTGCCAGCAGCCAAGATCGAAGCGGGGGGGCCTACAAGCAGTACTTC. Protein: CASSQDRSGGAYKQYF.

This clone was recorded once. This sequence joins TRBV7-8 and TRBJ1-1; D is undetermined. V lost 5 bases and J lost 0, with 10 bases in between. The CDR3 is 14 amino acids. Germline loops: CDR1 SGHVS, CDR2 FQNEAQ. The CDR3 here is CASSLIAMNTEAFF. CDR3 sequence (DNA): TGTGCCAGCAGCCTAATTGCCATGAACACTGAAGCTTTCTTT.

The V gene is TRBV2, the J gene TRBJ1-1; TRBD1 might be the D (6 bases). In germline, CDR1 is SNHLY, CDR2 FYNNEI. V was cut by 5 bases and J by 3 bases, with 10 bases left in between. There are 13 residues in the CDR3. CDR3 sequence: CASSTGFDTEAFF. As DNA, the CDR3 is TGTGCCAGCAGTACAGGGTTTGACACTGAAGCTTTCTTT.

The chain's CDR3 is CASSPQGSGSPLHF. The CDR3 bases are TGTGCCAGCAGCCCCCAGGGGAGCGGTTCACCCCTCCACTTT. The chain couples TRBV7-9 to TRBJ1-6; possibly TRBD1 for D (6 bases). Germline CDR1 is SEHNR and CDR2 is FQNEAQ (reference sequence). V lost 5 bases to trimming and J lost 9 bases, with 14 bases between them. The CDR3 contains 14 residues.

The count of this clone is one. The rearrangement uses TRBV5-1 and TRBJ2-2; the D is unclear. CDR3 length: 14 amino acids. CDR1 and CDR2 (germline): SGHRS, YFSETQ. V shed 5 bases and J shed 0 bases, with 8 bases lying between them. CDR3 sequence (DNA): TGCGCCAGCAGGGGGTCCCCGAACACCGGGGAGCTGTTTTTT. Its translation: CASRGSPNTGELFF.

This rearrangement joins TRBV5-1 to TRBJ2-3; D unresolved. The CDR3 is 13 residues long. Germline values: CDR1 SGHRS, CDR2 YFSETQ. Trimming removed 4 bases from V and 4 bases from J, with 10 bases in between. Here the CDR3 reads CASSQTYPDTQYF. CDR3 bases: TGCGCCAGCAGCCAAACCTACCCAGATACGCAGTATTTT.

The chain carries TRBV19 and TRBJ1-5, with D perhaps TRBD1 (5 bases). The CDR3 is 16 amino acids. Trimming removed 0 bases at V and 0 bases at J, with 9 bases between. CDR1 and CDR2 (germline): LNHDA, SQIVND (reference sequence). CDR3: CASSIDRGFSNQPQHF. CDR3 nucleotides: TGTGCCAGTAGTATAGATAGGGGTTTTAGCAATCAGCCCCAGCATTTT.

The CDR3 here is CASLKADGTDTQYF. In DNA, the CDR3 is TGCGCCAGCCTCAAGGCGGATGGCACAGATACGCAGTATTTT. V usage is TRBV10-2 and J usage is TRBJ2-3; D gene uncertain. CDR1 WSHSY and CDR2 SAAADI come from the germline V gene. The CDR3 has 14 residues. Trimming left V 8 bases short and J 1 base short, with 13 bases between.

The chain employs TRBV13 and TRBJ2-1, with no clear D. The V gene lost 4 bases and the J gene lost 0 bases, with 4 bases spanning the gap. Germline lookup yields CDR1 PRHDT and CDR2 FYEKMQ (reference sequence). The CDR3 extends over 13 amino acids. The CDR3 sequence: CASSSSSYNEQFF. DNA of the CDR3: TGTGCCAGCAGCTCCTCCTCCTACAATGAGCAGTTCTTC.

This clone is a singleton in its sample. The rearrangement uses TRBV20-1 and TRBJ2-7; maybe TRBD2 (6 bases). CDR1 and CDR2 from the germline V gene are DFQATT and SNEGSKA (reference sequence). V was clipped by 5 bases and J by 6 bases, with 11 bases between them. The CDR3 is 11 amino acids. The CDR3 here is CSALGTFEQYF. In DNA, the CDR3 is TGCAGTGCTCTGGGGACTTTCGAGCAGTACTTC.